This record concerns one T cell receptor (beta chain) sequence. This entry comes from a study of blood T cell repertoires in COVID-19. Whole-study context: COVID-19 samples collected from the United States, Italy and Spain covered acute and convalescent phases. T cells, B-cell-depleted T cells, or PBMCs supplied cDNA or gDNA.

In the original processing: Estimation of nucleated cell counts relied on the amplification of reference gene primers. TCRdb's copy holds only in-frame clones and misses some; the assay was immunoSEQ multiplex PCR. That table supplies the V and J calls and clone size; D and trimming were determined from the DNA. This sample has some 120,000 clones, with 65% to 85% found just once. V lost 5 bases and J lost 7; bases outside the gene matches: 13. There are 15 residues in the CDR3. Looked up from germline, CDR1 is MNHEY and CDR2 is SMNVEV (reference sequence). The sample was peripheral blood. This TCR was recovered from a man between 65 and 85 years old with acute or convalescent COVID-19. The chain uses TRBV27 and TRBJ1-1; TRBD1 aligns across 7 bases. The DNA of the CDR3 is TGTGCCAGCAGTCTAGCCGGGACAGTTGGTGTTGAAGCTTTCTTT. Amino acid sequence: CASSLAGTVGVEAFF.